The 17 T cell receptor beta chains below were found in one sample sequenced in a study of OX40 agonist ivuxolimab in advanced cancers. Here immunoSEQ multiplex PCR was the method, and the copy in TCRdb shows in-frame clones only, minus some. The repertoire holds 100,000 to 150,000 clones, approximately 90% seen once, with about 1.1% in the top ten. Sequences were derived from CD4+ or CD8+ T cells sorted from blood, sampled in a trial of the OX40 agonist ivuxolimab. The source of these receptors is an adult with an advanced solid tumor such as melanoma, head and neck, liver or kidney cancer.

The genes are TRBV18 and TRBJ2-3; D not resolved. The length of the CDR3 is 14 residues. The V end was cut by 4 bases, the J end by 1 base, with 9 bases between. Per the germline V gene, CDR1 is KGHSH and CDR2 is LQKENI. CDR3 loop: CASSQVKGTDTQYF. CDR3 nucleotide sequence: TGTGCCAGCTCACAGGTCAAAGGCACAGATACGCAGTATTTT.

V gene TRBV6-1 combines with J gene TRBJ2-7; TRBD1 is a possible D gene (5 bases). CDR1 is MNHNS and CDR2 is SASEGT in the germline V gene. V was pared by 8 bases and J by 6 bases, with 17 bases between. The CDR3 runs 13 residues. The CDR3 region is CASSKEVRAEQYF. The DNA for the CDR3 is TGTGCCAGCTCTAAAGAAGTCAGGGCCGAGCAGTACTTC.

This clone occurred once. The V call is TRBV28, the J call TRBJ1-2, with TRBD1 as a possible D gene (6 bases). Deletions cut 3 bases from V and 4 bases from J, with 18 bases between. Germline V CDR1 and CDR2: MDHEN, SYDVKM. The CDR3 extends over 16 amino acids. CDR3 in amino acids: CASSLAYHNRVYGYTF. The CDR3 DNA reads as TGTGCCAGCAGTTTGGCCTACCACAACAGGGTCTATGGCTACACCTTC.

DNA for the CDR3: TGTGCCAGCAGCTCCGGACTAGCGGCCACAGATACGCAGTATTTT. Its translation is CASSSGLAATDTQYF. This rearrangement joins TRBV7-9 to TRBJ2-3; 10 nucleotides agree with TRBD2. Trimming at V came to 4 bases and at J to 2 bases, leaving 3 bases not matched to a gene. This CDR3 has 15 residues. CDR1 and CDR2 (germline): SEHNR, FQNEAQ (reference sequence).

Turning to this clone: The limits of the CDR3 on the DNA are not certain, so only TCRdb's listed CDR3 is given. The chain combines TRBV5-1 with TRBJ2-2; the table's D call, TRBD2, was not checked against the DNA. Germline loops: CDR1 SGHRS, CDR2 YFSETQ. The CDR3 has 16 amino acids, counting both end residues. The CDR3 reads CASRRAGTSGIGELFF.

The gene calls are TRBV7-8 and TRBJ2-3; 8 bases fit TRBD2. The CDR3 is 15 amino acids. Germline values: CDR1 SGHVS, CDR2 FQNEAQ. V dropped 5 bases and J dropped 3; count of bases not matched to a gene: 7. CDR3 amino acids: CASSDPGLVTDTQYF. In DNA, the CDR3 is TGTGCCAGCAGCGACCCGGGACTAGTAACAGATACGCAGTATTTT.

Here the CDR3 DNA reads TGTGCCACCAGCAGAGCCGGAGGGAGGCCTCCAGGGTCCTACGAGCAGTACTTC. Its translation: CATSRAGGRPPGSYEQYF. V gene TRBV15 combines with J gene TRBJ2-7; perhaps TRBD2 as D (6 bases). The CDR3 is 18 residues long. CDR1 and CDR2 (germline): LNHNV, YYDKDF (reference sequence). The V gene lost 1 base and the J gene lost 1 base, with 20 bases spanning the gap.

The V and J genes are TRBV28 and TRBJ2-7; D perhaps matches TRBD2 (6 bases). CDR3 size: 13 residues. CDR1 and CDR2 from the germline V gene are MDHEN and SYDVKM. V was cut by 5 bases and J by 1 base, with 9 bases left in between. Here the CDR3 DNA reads TGTGCCAGCAGTCCGGGACTTTCCTACGAGCAGTACTTC. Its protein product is CASSPGLSYEQYF.

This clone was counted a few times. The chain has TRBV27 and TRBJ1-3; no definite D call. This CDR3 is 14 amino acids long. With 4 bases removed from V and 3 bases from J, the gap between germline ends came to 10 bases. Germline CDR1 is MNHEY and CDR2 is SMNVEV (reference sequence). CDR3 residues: CASSSAVIGNTIYF. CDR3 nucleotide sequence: TGTGCCAGCAGTTCGGCTGTTATTGGAAACACCATATATTTT.

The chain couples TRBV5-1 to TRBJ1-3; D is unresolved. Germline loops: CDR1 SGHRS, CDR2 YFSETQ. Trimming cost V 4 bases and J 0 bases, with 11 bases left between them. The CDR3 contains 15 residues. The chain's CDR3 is CASSTGSSSGNTIYF. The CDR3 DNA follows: TGCGCCAGCAGCACCGGGTCCTCCTCTGGAAACACCATATATTTT.

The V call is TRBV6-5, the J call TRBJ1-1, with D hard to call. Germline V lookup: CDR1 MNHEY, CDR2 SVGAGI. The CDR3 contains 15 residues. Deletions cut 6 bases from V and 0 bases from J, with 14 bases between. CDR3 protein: CASSPSGYVNTEAFF. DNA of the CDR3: TGTGCCAGCAGCCCGTCGGGGTACGTGAACACTGAAGCTTTCTTT.

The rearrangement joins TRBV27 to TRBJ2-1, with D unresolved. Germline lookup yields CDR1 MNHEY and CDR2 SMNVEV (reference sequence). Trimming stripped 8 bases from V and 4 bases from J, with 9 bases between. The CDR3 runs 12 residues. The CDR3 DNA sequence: TGTGCCAGCCGGGCCTTTTACAATGAGCAGTTCTTC. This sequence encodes CASRAFYNEQFF.

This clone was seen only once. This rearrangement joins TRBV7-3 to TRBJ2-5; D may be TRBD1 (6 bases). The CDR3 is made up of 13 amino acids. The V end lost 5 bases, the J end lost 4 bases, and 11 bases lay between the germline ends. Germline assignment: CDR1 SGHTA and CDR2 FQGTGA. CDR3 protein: CASSPRGRETQYF. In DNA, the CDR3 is TGTGCCAGCAGCCCAAGGGGGAGAGAGACCCAGTACTTC.

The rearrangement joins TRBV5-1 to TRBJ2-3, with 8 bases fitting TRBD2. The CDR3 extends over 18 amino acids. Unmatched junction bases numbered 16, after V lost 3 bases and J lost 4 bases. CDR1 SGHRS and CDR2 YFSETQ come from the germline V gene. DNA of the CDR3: TGCGCCAGCAGCTCTACTAGCGGCGGCGTACCCGGGGCAGATACGCAGTATTTT. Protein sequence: CASSSTSGGVPGADTQYF. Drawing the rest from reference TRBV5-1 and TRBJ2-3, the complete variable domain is KAGVTQTPRYLIKTRGQQVTLSCSPISGHRSVSWYQQTPGQGLQFLFEYFSETQRNKGNFPGRFSGRQFSNSRSEMNVSTLELGDSALYLCASSSTSGGVPGADTQYFGPGTRLTVL.

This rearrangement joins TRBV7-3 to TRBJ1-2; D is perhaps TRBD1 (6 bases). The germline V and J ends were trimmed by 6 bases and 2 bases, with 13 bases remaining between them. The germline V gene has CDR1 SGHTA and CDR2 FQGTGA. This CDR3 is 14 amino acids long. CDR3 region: CASRSGQLNYGYTF. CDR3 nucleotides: TGTGCCAGCAGATCGGGACAACTAAACTATGGCTACACCTTC.

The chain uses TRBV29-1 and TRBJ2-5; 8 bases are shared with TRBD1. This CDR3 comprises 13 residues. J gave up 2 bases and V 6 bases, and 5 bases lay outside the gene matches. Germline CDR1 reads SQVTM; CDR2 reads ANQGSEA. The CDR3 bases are TGCAGCGTCCCCGGACAGGGACAAGAGACCCAGTACTTC. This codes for CSVPGQGQETQYF.

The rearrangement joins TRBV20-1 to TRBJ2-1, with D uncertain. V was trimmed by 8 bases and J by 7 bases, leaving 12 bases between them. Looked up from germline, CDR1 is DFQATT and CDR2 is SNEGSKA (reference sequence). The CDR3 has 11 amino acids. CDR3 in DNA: TGCAGTCCAAGTAACTTAAATGAGCAGTTCTTC. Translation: CSPSNLNEQFF.